Sequencing of this T cell receptor (beta chain) was carried out in a study of molecular identifiers for immune sequencing clone quantification. Background on the study: Replicates split RNA from 20,000 or 100,000 naive CD8 cells five ways, and the researchers sequenced four portions.

Input for naive CD8 libraries was roughly 20,000 to 1,000,000 sorted cells; the RNA fraction used was 10%, 30% or 50%. Sorting recovered naive CD8 T cells on a CD8+CD4-CCR7+CD45RA+ profile. The CDR3 contains 12 residues. CDR1 is SGHAT, CDR2 FQNNGV, per germline. This clonotype was observed once. A much larger clone lies one base from this, so it may be a read error. Each CDR3 protein is one row after TCRdb ran MiXCR on the PCR reads. Counted here are 490,000 or so distinct CDR3 sequences, under 30% occurring once; the ten biggest clones make up under 0.85%. The sample taken for sequencing was naive CD8+ T cells from blood, with Jurkat cell RNA spiked in. This sample's subset: FACS-sorted CD8+CD4-CCR7+CD45RA+ naive T cells. The source is a human donor in good health. Some libraries in this study had Jurkat cell RNA spiked in. V usage is TRBV11-2 and J usage is TRBJ2-4; D is undetermined. DNA of the CDR3: TGTGCCACCAGCAGAGTCCAAAGCATTCAGTACTTC. Translating it yields CATSRVQSIQYF.